The rows below give T cell receptor beta chains drawn from one sample of a study of T cells after yellow fever vaccination. Via MiXCR, TCRdb re-called the 5' RACE reads, giving one row per CDR3 protein. The repertoire consists of approximately 10,000 distinct CDR3 sequences, with about 6% occurring once and the leading ten covering roughly 0.9%. The sample consisted of PBMCs, either bulk or a sorted T-cell subset (CD4+, CD8+, memory, or dextramer-sorted; not recorded which), taken on the day of the yellow fever booster vaccination. The origin of the receptors is a man aged 25-40 years who received the YFV17D yellow fever vaccine. Both conserved end residues are part of each CDR3. Fields, in order: D gene, J gene, V gene, clone size, CDR3 protein, CDR3 DNA. A D gene is named only where the DNA matches it firmly. Expanded clones get a size class; other rows say once, few or many, or leave the size out.

-,TRBJ2-1,TRBV7-3,-,CASSLRLHNEQFF,TGTGCCAGCAGCTTAAGACTACACAATGAGCAGTTCTTC
-,TRBJ1-5,TRBV6-5,medium-sized,CASSYSIGNNQPQHF,TGTGCCAGCAGTTACTCGATCGGCAACAATCAGCCCCAGCATTTT
-,TRBJ2-3,TRBV6-5,many,CASSYGASHTDTQYF,TGTGCCAGCAGTTACGGGGCTAGCCACACAGATACGCAGTATTTT
-,TRBJ2-3,TRBV15,medium-sized,CATSIGTVDTQYF,TGTGCCACCAGCATAGGGACCGTGGATACGCAGTATTTT
TRBD1,TRBJ1-2,TRBV6-6,many,CASSPGGNYGYTF,TGTGCCAGCAGCCCAGGGGGCAACTATGGCTACACCTTC
TRBD2,TRBJ2-1,TRBV12-3/TRBV12-4,many,CASSPHRTSVMQEQFF,TGTGCCAGCAGTCCCCACAGGACTAGCGTGATGCAGGAGCAGTTCTTC
-,TRBJ2-3,TRBV7-2,-,CASSFVDSSTDTQYF,TGTGCCAGCAGCTTTGTGGACAGCAGCACAGATACGCAGTATTTT
-,TRBJ2-5,TRBV29-1,medium-sized,CSVSPNQETQYF,TGCAGCGTTTCCCCGAACCAAGAGACCCAGTACTTC
TRBD1,TRBJ2-7,TRBV29-1,medium-sized,CSVAKGQGAREQYF,TGCAGCGTCGCAAAAGGACAGGGGGCCCGCGAGCAGTACTTC
-,TRBJ2-7,TRBV10-3,many,CAISESQRHSYEQYF,TGTGCCATCAGTGAGTCTCAGCGACACTCCTACGAGCAGTACTTC
TRBD1,TRBJ1-5,TRBV29-1,many,CSTLPGQGANQPQHF,TGCAGCACCTTACCGGGACAGGGGGCTAATCAGCCCCAGCATTTT
-,TRBJ1-4,TRBV4-3,many,CASSQAHGTNEKLFF,TGCGCCAGCAGCCAGGCCCATGGAACTAATGAAAAACTGTTTTTT
-,TRBJ1-1,TRBV20-1,medium-sized,CSAVGALGAFF,TGCAGTGCTGTCGGTGCTCTGGGCGCTTTCTTT
TRBD1,TRBJ2-5,TRBV10-3,few,CATGTGGETQYF,TGTGCCACCGGGACAGGGGGAGAGACCCAGTACTTC
-,TRBJ2-4,TRBV11-2,many,CASSLGHAGTKNIQYF,TGTGCCAGCAGCTTAGGCCACGCAGGGACCAAAAACATTCAGTACTTC
-,TRBJ2-2,TRBV7-8,many,CASSPGTLTGELFF,TGTGCCAGCAGCCCCGGGACTCTCACCGGGGAGCTGTTTTTT
-,TRBJ2-7,TRBV9,many,CASSVGGISYEQYF,TGTGCCAGCAGCGTAGGAGGGATCTCCTACGAGCAGTACTTC
-,TRBJ2-3,TRBV21-1,many,CASSKGRGGGGTDTQYF,TGTGCCAGCAGCAAAGGCCGCGGGGGTGGGGGCACAGATACGCAGTATTTT
-,TRBJ2-5,TRBV11-2,-,CASRHRAGTETQYF,TGTGCCAGCAGGCACAGGGCCGGGACGGAGACCCAGTACTTC
-,TRBJ2-1,TRBV3-1,many,CASSQVVGSEQFF,TGTGCCAGCAGCCAAGTTGTGGGAAGTGAGCAGTTCTTC
-,TRBJ2-4,TRBV29-1,medium-sized,CSVARANIQYF,TGCAGCGTTGCCAGGGCGAACATTCAGTACTTC
TRBD1,TRBJ1-1,TRBV9,medium-sized,CASSVEPTGVNTEAFF,TGTGCCAGCAGCGTAGAGCCAACAGGGGTTAACACTGAAGCTTTCTTT
-,TRBJ1-2,TRBV29-1,many,CSVEGSDTPYGYTF,TGCAGCGTTGAAGGAAGTGACACTCCCTATGGCTACACCTTC
TRBD2,TRBJ2-2,TRBV6-1,many,CASTLSGTTGELFF,TGTGCCAGTACCCTTAGCGGGACGACCGGGGAGCTGTTTTTT
TRBD1,TRBJ2-1,TRBV19,many,CASSRQGSPYNEQFF,TGTGCCAGTAGCAGACAGGGGTCACCCTACAATGAGCAGTTCTTC
-,TRBJ2-1,TRBV19,many,CASTDSRYNEQFF,TGTGCCAGTACCGACTCCCGCTACAATGAGCAGTTCTTC
-,TRBJ2-1,TRBV29-1,medium-sized,CSVEGAGLNEQFF,TGCAGCGTTGAAGGGGCGGGACTGAATGAGCAGTTCTTC
-,TRBJ2-7,TRBV2,many,CASTLSDSYEQYF,TGTGCCAGCACCCTTTCGGATTCCTACGAGCAGTACTTC
-,TRBJ1-6,TRBV3-1,many,CASSQAAFSSYNSPLHF,TGTGCCAGCAGCCAGGCGGCTTTCAGCTCCTATAATTCACCCCTCCACTTT
-,TRBJ2-7,TRBV20-1,many,CSARLLFYEQYF,TGCAGTGCTAGGCTACTATTCTACGAGCAGTACTTC
TRBD1,TRBJ2-2,TRBV20-1,many,CSARDHQGQFTGELFF,TGCAGTGCTAGAGATCATCAGGGACAGTTCACCGGGGAGCTGTTTTTT
-,TRBJ2-1,TRBV6-2/TRBV6-3,many,CASSSYDKNEQFF,TGTGCCAGCAGTTCCTACGACAAGAATGAGCAGTTCTTC
-,TRBJ1-2,TRBV10-3,many,CAINPDGGNYGYTF,TGTGCCATCAACCCAGACGGAGGAAACTATGGCTACACCTTC
-,TRBJ2-1,TRBV6-2/TRBV6-3,many,CASSYHGVWFF,TGTGCCAGCAGTTACCATGGAGTTTGGTTCTTC
TRBD1,TRBJ2-7,TRBV7-2,-,CASSPGQVPREQYF,TGTGCCAGCAGCCCTGGACAGGTCCCCCGGGAGCAGTACTTC
TRBD2,TRBJ2-7,TRBV7-6,many,CASSRGTSGSTYEQYF,TGTGCCAGCAGCAGGGGGACTAGCGGGAGCACCTACGAGCAGTACTTC
-,TRBJ2-3,TRBV28,many,CASRGRNTDTQYF,TGTGCCAGCAGGGGGAGAAACACAGATACGCAGTATTTT
TRBD2,TRBJ2-1,TRBV6-2/TRBV6-3,-,CASSSRAGAYNEQFF,TGTGCCAGCAGTTCTAGAGCGGGAGCCTACAATGAGCAGTTCTTC